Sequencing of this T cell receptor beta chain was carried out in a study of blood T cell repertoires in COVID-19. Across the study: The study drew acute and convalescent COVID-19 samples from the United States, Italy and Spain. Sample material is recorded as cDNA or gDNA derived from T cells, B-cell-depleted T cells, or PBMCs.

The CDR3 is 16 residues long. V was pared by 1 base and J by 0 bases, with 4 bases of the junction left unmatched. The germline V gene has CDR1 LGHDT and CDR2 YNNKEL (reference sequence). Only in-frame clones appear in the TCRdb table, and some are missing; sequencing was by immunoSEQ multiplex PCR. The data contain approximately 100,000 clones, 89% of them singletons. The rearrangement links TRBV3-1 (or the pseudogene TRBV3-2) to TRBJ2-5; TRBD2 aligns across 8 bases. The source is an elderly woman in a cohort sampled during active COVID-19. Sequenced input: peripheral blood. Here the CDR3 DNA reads TGTGCCAGCAGCCAAGCCAGCGGGGGACACCAAGAGACCCAGTACTTC. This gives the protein CASSQASGGHQETQYF.